Listed below are T cell receptor beta chains from one sample, sequenced in a study of blood T cell repertoires in COVID-19. Method: immunoSEQ multiplex PCR; TCRdb's copy keeps in-frame clones and lacks some. The table has 200,000 to 250,000 clones, around 91% seen once; the top ten hold more than 12%. Sequencing input: PBMCs or T cells enriched from blood (not recorded which). The receptors here all came from a man in his thirties or forties who had been exposed to COVID-19. Each CDR3 is given with its conserved first and last residue. Each record gives: J gene, clone size, V gene, D gene, CDR3 DNA, CDR3 protein. The D gene is left open where the match is weak. Some rows mark clone size as missing; the rest say once, few, many or name a class of expanded clone.

TRBJ1-1 . TRBV9 . TGTGCCAGCAGCCCCACCGGGACACCGAACACTGAAGCTTTCTTT CASSPTGTPNTEAFF
TRBJ2-1 . TRBV27 . TGTGCCAGCAACGGGGGTTACAATGAGCAGTTCTTC CASNGGYNEQFF
TRBJ2-1 few TRBV7-9 . TGTGCCAGCAGCCCCACCGGGACAATCCAGCTCAATGAGCAGTTCTTC CASSPTGTIQLNEQFF
TRBJ1-4 . TRBV12-5 TRBD1 TGTGCTAGTGGCACAAGGGACAGCCGTCGAGAAAAACTGTTTTTT CASGTRDSRREKLFF
TRBJ1-5 . TRBV7-2 . TGTGCCAGCAGCGTAAGGGCAGGGGAGGGCCAGCCCCAGCATTTT CASSVRAGEGQPQHF
TRBJ2-1 once TRBV27 TRBD2 TGTGCCAGCAGTCCAGGGACTAGCAATGGCCATGAGCAGTTCTTC CASSPGTSNGHEQFF
TRBJ1-4 . TRBV30 . TGTGCCTGGAGTGTACCCTTGCTTGGGGCCAAGGCAACTAATGAAAAACTGTTTTTT CAWSVPLLGAKATNEKLFF
TRBJ2-7 . TRBV30 . TGTGCCTGGAGTTTTTCCTTTAGCGGTTACGAGCAGTACTTC CAWSFSFSGYEQYF
TRBJ1-4 . TRBV5-1 TRBD1 TGCGCCAGCAGCTCCTCCGGGACAGGGAACGAAAAACTGTTTTTT CASSSSGTGNEKLFF
TRBJ1-4 . TRBV5-5 TRBD1 TGTGCCAGCAGCTTGGACAGGGGGGATGAAAAACTGTTTTTT CASSLDRGDEKLFF
TRBJ2-3 . TRBV4-1 . TGCGCCAGCAGCCAAGCATCAACAGATACGCAGTATTTT CASSQASTDTQYF
TRBJ1-6 . TRBV6-1 TRBD1 TGTGCCAGCAGTGAAGGGACAGGGGGTTCACCCCTCCACTTT CASSEGTGGSPLHF
TRBJ2-3 . TRBV10-1 . TGCGCCAGCAGTGAGGGAATATTTAGGAGGGACCCCCCTAGCACAGATACGCAGTATTTT CASSEGIFRRDPPSTDTQYF
TRBJ2-2 . TRBV7-2 . TGTGCCAGCAGCTCCTCTGTAGCCGGGGAGCTGTTTTTT CASSSSVAGELFF
TRBJ1-1 few TRBV14 TRBD1 TGTGCCAGCAGCCCATACCGGACAGGGAACACTGAAGCTTTCTTT CASSPYRTGNTEAFF
TRBJ1-5 . TRBV28 TRBD1 TGTGCCAGCTTCAGGGGGGATCAGCCCCAGCATTTT CASFRGDQPQHF
TRBJ1-3 . TRBV3-1/TRBV3-2 . TGTGCCAGCAGCCAGGGGGGGGGCTCAGGAAACACCATATATTTT CASSQGGGSGNTIYF
TRBJ2-1 . TRBV4-1 . TGCGCCAGCAGCCAAGCGTCACTAGGGGGTGAGCAGTTCTTC CASSQASLGGEQFF
TRBJ1-3 . TRBV9 . TGTGCCAGCAGCGCGGGACACATTGATGGAAACACCATATATTTT CASSAGHIDGNTIYF
TRBJ1-2 once TRBV6-1 . TGTGCCAGCAGTGAACTGTTGGGAGGGTCTGGCTACACCTTC CASSELLGGSGYTF
TRBJ2-3 few TRBV30 . TGTGCGATGGCGGTGGGGCTGACAGATACGCAGTATTTT CAMAVGLTDTQYF
TRBJ2-3 . TRBV25-1 . TGTGCCAGCAGTGAATCTCTTGGGGGGGGGCATGCAGATACGCAGTATTTT CASSESLGGGHADTQYF
TRBJ1-1 . TRBV23-1 . TGCGCCAGCAGTCGAACTCCTGGGGGCTTGCCTGAAGCTTTCTTT CASSRTPGGLPEAFF
TRBJ2-7 . TRBV7-9 TRBD1 TGTGCCAGCAGCTTAGAACAGGGGTTCACCTACGAGCAGTACTTC CASSLEQGFTYEQYF
TRBJ1-2 . TRBV5-5 TRBD1 TGTGCCAGCAGCCCCGGGACAGGGAGCTATGGCTACACCTTC CASSPGTGSYGYTF
TRBJ1-1 . TRBV4-1 . TGCGCCAGCAGCCAAGATGTCACAGGGAACACTGAAGCTTTCTTT CASSQDVTGNTEAFF
TRBJ1-5 . TRBV28 TRBD1 TGTGCCAGCAGTTCCGCGACAGGGGGCTCCAATCAGCCCCAGCATTTT CASSSATGGSNQPQHF
TRBJ1-1 . TRBV6-4 . TGTGCCAGCAGCGCACAGGGTAGTGGCACTGAAGCTTTCTTT CASSAQGSGTEAFF
TRBJ1-5 . TRBV5-5 TRBD1 TGTGCCAGCAGCCAAGGACAGGGGGATCAGCCCCAGCATTTT CASSQGQGDQPQHF
TRBJ1-5 . TRBV6-5 TRBD1 TGTGCCAGCAGTACACAGGGGAGCAATCAGCCCCAGCATTTT CASSTQGSNQPQHF
TRBJ2-3 . TRBV5-8 TRBD2 TGTGCCAGCCGGGCTAGCGGAACAGATACGCAGTATTTT CASRASGTDTQYF
TRBJ1-2 . TRBV12-3/TRBV12-4 . TGTGCCAGCAGTGCCGCCGGGGGCTACACCTTC CASSAAGGYTF
TRBJ2-7 . TRBV30 TRBD2 TGTGCCTGGAGGCTAGCGGGGGGCAACTACGAGCAGTACTTC CAWRLAGGNYEQYF
TRBJ1-4 once TRBV5-6 TRBD1 TGTGCCAGCAGCCTGACAGGGACTAATGAAAAACTGTTTTTT CASSLTGTNEKLFF
TRBJ2-7 . TRBV7-2 . TGTGCCAGCAGCTTTAAGACAGAGACCTACGAGCAGTACTTC CASSFKTETYEQYF
TRBJ1-1 . TRBV19 TRBD1 TGTGCCAGTAGCACAAGACAGGGGACGAACACTGAAGCTTTCTTT CASSTRQGTNTEAFF
TRBJ1-4 . TRBV6-2/TRBV6-3 . TGTGCCAGCAGTCTACTAAGAGGAAAACTGTTTTTT CASSLLRGKLFF
TRBJ1-1 . TRBV3-1/TRBV3-2 . TGTGCCAGCAGCCATAGCTCCGGGAACACTGAAGCTTTCTTT CASSHSSGNTEAFF
TRBJ1-1 . TRBV5-1 . TGCGCCAGCAGCCCAGACAGAGAAATGAACACTGAAGCTTTCTTT CASSPDREMNTEAFF
TRBJ2-2 . TRBV5-1 . TGCGCCAGCAGCCCCACTGCTGGGAGGCGGACCGGGGAGCTGTTTTTT CASSPTAGRRTGELFF
TRBJ1-5 . TRBV6-5 TRBD1 TGTGCCAGCAGTCCACAGGGGGCTAGCAATCAGCCCCAGCATTTT CASSPQGASNQPQHF
TRBJ2-5 . TRBV15 . TGTGCCACCAGCAGACAGGGGATTGAGATGACCCAGTACTTC CATSRQGIEMTQYF
TRBJ1-1 few TRBV19 . TGTGCCAGTAGGAAACAGGCTAACGGGGGGGCTGAAGCTTTCTTT CASRKQANGGAEAFF
TRBJ1-4 . TRBV25-1 . TGTGCCAGCAGTGAATTTACAGGGAGAGGGCTCAGGGATGAAAAACTGTTTTTT CASSEFTGRGLRDEKLFF
TRBJ2-1 . TRBV3-1/TRBV3-2 TRBD1 TGTGCCAGCAGCCAAGATGGGACAGAATACAATGAGCAGTTCTTC CASSQDGTEYNEQFF
TRBJ2-7 . TRBV6-1 . TGTGCCAGCAGTGAAGGACTCCCGCAGTACTTC CASSEGLPQYF
TRBJ1-5 . TRBV18 . TGTGCCAGCTCACCACCGGGACACAATAGCAATCAGCCCCAGCATTTT CASSPPGHNSNQPQHF
TRBJ2-5 . TRBV7-2 TRBD2 TGTGCCAGCAGCTTAGCCGGAGCGGGGGGTTCATTCGAGACCCAGTACTTC CASSLAGAGGSFETQYF
TRBJ2-2 . TRBV5-1 . TGCGCCAGCAGCCCCGGACTACTCACCGGGGAGCTGTTTTTT CASSPGLLTGELFF
TRBJ1-5 . TRBV30 . TGTGCCTGGAGTGTTACCAGGGTCAATCAGCCCCAGCATTTT CAWSVTRVNQPQHF
TRBJ2-7 . TRBV4-1 . TGCGCCAGCAGCCTTCGGACACCTAACTCCTACGAGCAGTACTTC CASSLRTPNSYEQYF
TRBJ1-2 . TRBV6-6 . TGTGCCAGCAGCCCTTACTATGGCTACACCTTC CASSPYYGYTF
TRBJ2-1 . TRBV11-2 . TGTGCCAGCAGCCGAGCGACTGAGCAGTTCTTC CASSRATEQFF
TRBJ2-7 . TRBV29-1 . TGCAGCGTTGGAGCCCCCACAGCCTCCTACGAGCAGTACTTC CSVGAPTASYEQYF